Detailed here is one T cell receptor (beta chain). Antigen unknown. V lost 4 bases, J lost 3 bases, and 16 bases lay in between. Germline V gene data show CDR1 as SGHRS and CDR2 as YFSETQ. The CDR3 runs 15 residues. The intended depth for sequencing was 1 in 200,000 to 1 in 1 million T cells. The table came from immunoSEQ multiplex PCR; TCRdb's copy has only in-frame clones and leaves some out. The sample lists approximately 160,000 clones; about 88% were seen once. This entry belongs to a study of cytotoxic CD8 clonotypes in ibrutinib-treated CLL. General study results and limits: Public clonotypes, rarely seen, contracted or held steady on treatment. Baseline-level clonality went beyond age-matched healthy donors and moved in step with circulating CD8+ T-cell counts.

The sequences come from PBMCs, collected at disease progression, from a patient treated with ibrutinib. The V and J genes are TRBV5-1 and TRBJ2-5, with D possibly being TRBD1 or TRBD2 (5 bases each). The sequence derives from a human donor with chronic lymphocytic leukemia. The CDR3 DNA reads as TGCGCCAGCAGCCCGTTTGGGACCGCTGAAGAGACCCAGTACTTC. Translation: CASSPFGTAEETQYF.